This TCR beta chain was found in a study of blood T cells in healthy people across ages. At the level of the study: Per every two T cells, about one barcoded beta molecule was captured by template switching. General study findings and limits: Comparison with aged donors showed that long-lived donors had more naive CD4+ cells and higher diversity. Age brought a roughly linear fall in TCR beta diversity measured per million T cells.

A J-beta primer mix and a sample-barcoded 5' primer were used in a second PCR of about 6 to 12 cycles. All samples gave at least 2.5 million CDR3-containing paired-end reads. TCRdb independently ran MiXCR on the 5' RACE reads; one entry per CDR3 protein. Among about 1.1 million distinct CDR3 sequences listed, approximately 38% were seen once. On this clonotype itself: Its antigen remains unidentified.

The sequence came from a man between 18 and 35 years old in good health. The sequenced sample was blood.

DNA for the CDR3: TGCAGCTCAGGAGAGGGACTGACTGAAGCTTTCTTT. Protein sequence: CSSGEGLTEAFF. The chain has TRBV29-1 and TRBJ1-1, with D possibly being TRBD1 (5 bases). The V gene's germline CDR1 is SQVTM and CDR2 ANQGSEA. V was shortened by 8 bases and J by 5 bases, with 15 bases between the two germline ends. The CDR3 totals 12 residues.